A selection of T cell receptor beta chains follows, all from one sample in a study of T cells in Graves' hyperthyroidism and ophthalmopathy. TCRdb reprocessed the multiplex PCR reads via MiXCR and lists one record per CDR3 protein. The table includes around 200,000 distinct CDR3 sequences, about 17% detected once. Sequencing was performed on blood. These receptors were obtained from a woman aged 45-65 years with Graves' hyperthyroidism. Both conserved end residues are trimmed from each CDR3. Part of the rows lack a size; the others show once, few, many or a class for expanded clones.

>many|TRBJ2-7|TRBV7-2|10
ASSPRNYEQY
>many|TRBJ1-1|TRBV14|14
ASSQVGGPVNTEAF
>many|TRBJ2-3|TRBV3-1|12
ASSQSRVVDTQY
>many|TRBJ2-3|TRBV15|16
ATSRDTLAGSEGDTQY
>few|TRBJ2-5|TRBV7-8|15
ASSSRLAGGDAETQY
>.|TRBJ2-1|TRBV28|12
ASSLLEGRNEQF
>.|TRBJ2-1|TRBV19|13
ASSITGGRYNEQF
>.|TRBJ1-4|TRBV4-1|11
ASSQPKQEKLF
>many|TRBJ2-5|TRBV7-9|14
ASSLFGGQIQETQY
>.|TRBJ2-3|TRBV12-3/TRBV12-4|15
ASSLTSGGYDTDTQY